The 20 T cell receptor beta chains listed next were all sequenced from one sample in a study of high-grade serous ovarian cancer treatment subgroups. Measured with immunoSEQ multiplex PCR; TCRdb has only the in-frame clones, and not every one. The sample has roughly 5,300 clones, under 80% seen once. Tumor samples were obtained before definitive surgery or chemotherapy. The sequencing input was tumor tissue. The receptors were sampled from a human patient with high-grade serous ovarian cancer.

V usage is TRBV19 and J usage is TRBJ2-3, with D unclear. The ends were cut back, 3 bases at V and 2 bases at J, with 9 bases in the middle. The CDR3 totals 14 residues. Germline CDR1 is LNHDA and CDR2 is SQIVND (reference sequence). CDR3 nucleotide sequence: TGTGCCAGTAGTATTAATCCGGCCACAGATACGCAGTATTTT. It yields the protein CASSINPATDTQYF.

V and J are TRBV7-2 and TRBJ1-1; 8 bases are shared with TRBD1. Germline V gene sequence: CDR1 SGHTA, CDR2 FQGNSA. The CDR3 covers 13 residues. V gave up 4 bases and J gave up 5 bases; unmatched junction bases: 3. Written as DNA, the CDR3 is TGTGCCAGCAGCTGGACAGGGTCGACTGAAGCTTTCTTT. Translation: CASSWTGSTEAFF.

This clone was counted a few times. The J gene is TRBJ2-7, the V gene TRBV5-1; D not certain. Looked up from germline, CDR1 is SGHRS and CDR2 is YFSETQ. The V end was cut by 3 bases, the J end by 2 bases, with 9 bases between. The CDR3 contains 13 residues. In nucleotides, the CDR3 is TGCGCCAGCAGCTGGTCCAATACCTACGAGCAGTACTTC. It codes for CASSWSNTYEQYF.

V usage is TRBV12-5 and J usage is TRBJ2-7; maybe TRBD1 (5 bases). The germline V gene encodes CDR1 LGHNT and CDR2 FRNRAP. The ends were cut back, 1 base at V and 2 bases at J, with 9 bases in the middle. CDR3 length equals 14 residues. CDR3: CASGLGREPYEQYF. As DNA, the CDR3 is TGTGCTAGTGGTTTGGGCAGGGAACCCTACGAGCAGTACTTC.

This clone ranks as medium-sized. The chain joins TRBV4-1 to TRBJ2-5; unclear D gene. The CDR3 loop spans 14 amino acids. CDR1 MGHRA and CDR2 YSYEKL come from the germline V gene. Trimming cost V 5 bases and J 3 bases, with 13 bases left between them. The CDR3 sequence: CASSEGWIEETQYF. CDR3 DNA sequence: TGCGCCAGCAGCGAAGGTTGGATAGAAGAGACCCAGTACTTC.

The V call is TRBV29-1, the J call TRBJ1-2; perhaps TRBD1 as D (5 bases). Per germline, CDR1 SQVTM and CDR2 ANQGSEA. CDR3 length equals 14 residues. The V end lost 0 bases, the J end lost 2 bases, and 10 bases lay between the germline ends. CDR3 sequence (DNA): TGCAGCGTTGAAGAGGGGACGGGAAACTATGGCTACACCTTC. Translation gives CSVEEGTGNYGYTF.

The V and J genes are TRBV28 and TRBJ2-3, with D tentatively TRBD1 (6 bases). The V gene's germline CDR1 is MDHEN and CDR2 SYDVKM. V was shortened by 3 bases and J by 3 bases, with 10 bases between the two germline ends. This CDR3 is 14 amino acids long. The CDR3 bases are TGTGCCAGCAGTTTCCTTCAGGGGACAGATACGCAGTATTTT. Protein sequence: CASSFLQGTDTQYF.

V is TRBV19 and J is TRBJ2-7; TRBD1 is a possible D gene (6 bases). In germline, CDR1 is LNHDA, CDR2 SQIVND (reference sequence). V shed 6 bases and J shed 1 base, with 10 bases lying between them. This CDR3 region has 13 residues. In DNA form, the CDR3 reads TGTGCCAGTAGGAGAACAGGGTCCTACGAGCAGTACTTC. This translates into CASRRTGSYEQYF.

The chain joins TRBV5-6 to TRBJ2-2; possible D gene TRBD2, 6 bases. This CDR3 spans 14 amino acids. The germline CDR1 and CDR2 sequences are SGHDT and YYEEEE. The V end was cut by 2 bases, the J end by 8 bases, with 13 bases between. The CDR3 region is CASSLPRGLGELFF. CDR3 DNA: TGTGCCAGCAGCTTACCGCGGGGACTGGGGGAGCTGTTTTTT.

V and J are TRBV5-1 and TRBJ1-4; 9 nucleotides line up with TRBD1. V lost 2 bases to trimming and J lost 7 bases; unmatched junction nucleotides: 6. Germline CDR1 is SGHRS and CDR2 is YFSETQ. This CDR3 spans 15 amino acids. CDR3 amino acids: CASSFGTGSAEKLFF. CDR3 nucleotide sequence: TGCGCCAGCAGCTTTGGGACAGGGAGTGCTGAAAAACTGTTTTTT.

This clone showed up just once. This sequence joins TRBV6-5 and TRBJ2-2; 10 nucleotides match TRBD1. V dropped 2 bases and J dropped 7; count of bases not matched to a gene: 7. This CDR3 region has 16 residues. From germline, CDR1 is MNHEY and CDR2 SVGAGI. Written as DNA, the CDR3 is TGTGCCAGCAGTTACGACGGGACAGGGGTTAACGGGGAGCTGTTTTTT. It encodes CASSYDGTGVNGELFF.

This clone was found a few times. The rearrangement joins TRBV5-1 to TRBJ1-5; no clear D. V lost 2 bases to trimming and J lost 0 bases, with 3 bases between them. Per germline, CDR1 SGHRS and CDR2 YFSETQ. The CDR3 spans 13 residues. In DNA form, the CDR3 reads TGCGCCAGCAGCTTCGATAGCAATCAGCCCCAGCATTTT. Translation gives CASSFDSNQPQHF.

Written as DNA, the CDR3 is TGTGCCAGTAGTTCGCCTCCGGGACAGGGCGTTGATGGCTACACCTTC. Protein sequence: CASSSPPGQGVDGYTF. The V call is TRBV19, the J call TRBJ1-2; TRBD1 matches at 9 bases. From germline, CDR1 is LNHDA and CDR2 SQIVND (reference sequence). Trimming removed 5 bases from V and 6 bases from J; junction bases left unmatched: 13. This CDR3 is 16 amino acids long.

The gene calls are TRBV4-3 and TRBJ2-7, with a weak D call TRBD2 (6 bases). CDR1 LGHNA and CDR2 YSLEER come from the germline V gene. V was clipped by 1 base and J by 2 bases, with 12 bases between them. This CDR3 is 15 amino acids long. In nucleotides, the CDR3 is TGCGCCAGCAGCCAAGTCGGGGGATGGGCCTACGAGCAGTACTTC. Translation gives CASSQVGGWAYEQYF.

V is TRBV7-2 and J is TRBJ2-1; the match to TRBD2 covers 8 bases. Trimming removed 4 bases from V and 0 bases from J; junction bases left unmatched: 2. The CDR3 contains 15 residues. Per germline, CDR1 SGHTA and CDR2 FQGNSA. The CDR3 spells CASSYSGISYNEQFF. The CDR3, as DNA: TGTGCCAGCAGCTATAGCGGGATCTCCTACAATGAGCAGTTCTTC.

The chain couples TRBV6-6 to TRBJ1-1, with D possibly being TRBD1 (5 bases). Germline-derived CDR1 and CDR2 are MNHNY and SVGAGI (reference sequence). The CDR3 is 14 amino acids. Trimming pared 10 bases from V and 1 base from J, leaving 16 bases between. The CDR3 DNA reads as TGTGCCACCACAAGACAGCCTCGGAACACTGAAGCTTTCTTT. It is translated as CATTRQPRNTEAFF.

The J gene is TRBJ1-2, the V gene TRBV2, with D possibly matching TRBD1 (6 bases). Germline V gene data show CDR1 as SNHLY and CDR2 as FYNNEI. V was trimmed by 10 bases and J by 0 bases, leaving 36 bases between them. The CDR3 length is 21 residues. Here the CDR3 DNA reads TGTGCCATCAAGAACGTATTAGACATAGACGACCGGGACAAGACTAACTATGGCTACACCTTC. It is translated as CAIKNVLDIDDRDKTNYGYTF.

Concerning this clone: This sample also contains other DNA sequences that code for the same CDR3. This CDR3 reads CASSRIWRGSADTQYF. CDR3 bases: TGTGCCAGCAGCCGCATCTGGAGGGGGTCTGCAGATACGCAGTATTTT. The chain employs TRBV14 and TRBJ2-3; D tentatively fits TRBD1 or TRBD2 (6 bases each). The V gene lost 4 bases and the J gene lost 4 bases, with 18 bases spanning the gap. Germline-derived CDR1 and CDR2 are SGHDN and FVKESK. This CDR3 has 16 residues. The full variable domain, completed using reference TRBV14 and TRBJ2-3, is EAGVTQFPSHSVIEKGQTVTLRCDPISGHDNLYWYRRVMGKEIKFLLHFVKESKQDESGMPNNRFLAERTGGTYSTLKVQPAELEDSGVYFCASSRIWRGSADTQYFGPGTRLTVL.

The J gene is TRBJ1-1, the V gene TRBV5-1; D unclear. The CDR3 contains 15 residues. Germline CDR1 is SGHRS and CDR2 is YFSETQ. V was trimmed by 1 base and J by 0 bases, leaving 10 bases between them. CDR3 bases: TGCGCCAGCAGCTTGCGAGCCCAGTTGAACACTGAAGCTTTCTTT. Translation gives CASSLRAQLNTEAFF.

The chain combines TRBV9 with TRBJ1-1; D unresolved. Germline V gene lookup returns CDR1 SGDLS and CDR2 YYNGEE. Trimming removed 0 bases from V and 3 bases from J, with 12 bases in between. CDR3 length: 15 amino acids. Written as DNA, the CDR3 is TGTGCCAGCAGCGTAGGAGGACGGAGGGACACTGAAGCTTTCTTT. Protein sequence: CASSVGGRRDTEAFF.